The 4 T cell receptor beta chains below were found in one sample sequenced in a study of CD4 T cells in relation to SARS-CoV-2 and coronaviruses. Method: immunoSEQ multiplex PCR; TCRdb's copy keeps in-frame clones and lacks some. Of about 54,000 clones in the sample, 92% were seen once. Input material: naive CD4+ T cells from PBMCs. Indicated subset: naive CD4+ T cells isolated by negative enrichment. All receptors derive from an adult with COVID-19.

The chain is built from TRBV3-1 (or the pseudogene TRBV3-2) and TRBJ2-3, with D unresolved. V was trimmed by 2 bases and J by 7 bases, leaving 10 bases between them. In germline, CDR1 is LGHDT, CDR2 YNNKEL (reference sequence). The CDR3 runs 13 residues. In DNA form, the CDR3 reads TGTGCCAGCAGCCAATCGAATGGGAATACGCAGTATTTT. This sequence encodes CASSQSNGNTQYF.

V is TRBV5-5 and J is TRBJ1-1, with TRBD1 identical over 8 bases. The CDR3 is 16 residues long. Losses at the gene ends were 2 bases for V and 5 bases for J; bases not matched to a gene: 11. Germline V gives CDR1 SGHKS, CDR2 YYEKEE (reference sequence). CDR3 nucleotide sequence: TGTGCCAGCAGCTTCGGACAGGGAAGAGGGGCGACTGAAGCTTTCTTT. Its protein product is CASSFGQGRGATEAFF.

The V and J genes are TRBV27 and TRBJ2-7, with 9 bases fitting TRBD1. Germline V gives CDR1 MNHEY, CDR2 SMNVEV (reference sequence). The CDR3 consists of 13 residues. V lost 4 bases and J lost 7; bases outside the gene matches: 5. CDR3 in amino acids: CASSSQGAGEQYF. The DNA of the CDR3 is TGTGCCAGCAGTTCACAGGGGGCGGGGGAGCAGTACTTC.

This clone was observed a handful of times. The genes are TRBV11-3 and TRBJ2-1; 10 bases agree with TRBD2. CDR3 length equals 16 residues. The germline CDR1 and CDR2 sequences are SGHNT and YENEEA. The V gene end was trimmed by 4 bases and the J gene end by 9 bases; junction bases not matched to a gene: 12. DNA for the CDR3: TGTGCCAGCAGCTCGATCGATGTAGCGGGAGGACGTGAGCAGTTCTTC. This codes for CASSSIDVAGGREQFF.